This T cell receptor (beta chain) was sequenced for a study of T-cell reconstitution after alpha-beta-depleted transplantation in children. A TCRbeta library incorporating unique molecular identifiers was prepared. From the PCR reads, TCRdb called clonotypes with MiXCR, one entry per CDR3 protein. The sample has roughly 590,000 distinct CDR3 sequences, around 17% seen once. This clonotype was observed a few times. Trimming stripped 1 base from V and 7 bases from J, with 10 bases between. The CDR3 is 13 residues long. This TCR was sampled from a human donor who donated a stem cell graft to a child with acute myeloid leukemia. Sequencing was performed on PBMCs from the stem cell graft donor, taken from the stem cell graft. This rearrangement joins TRBV12-3 or TRBV12-4 to TRBJ1-2, with D unclear. The CDR3 sequence is CASSLGWLGGYTF. In DNA, the CDR3 is TGTGCCAGCAGTTTAGGCTGGCTCGGTGGCTACACCTTC.